The source of this TCR beta chain is a study of cytotoxic CD8 clonotypes in ibrutinib-treated CLL. Trimming took off 1 base at V and 0 bases at J, with 10 bases between the two ends. In germline, CDR1 is KGHSH, CDR2 LQKENI. The CDR3 has 16 residues. The intended depth for sequencing was 1 in 200,000 to 1 in 1 million T cells. The method was immunoSEQ multiplex PCR; TCRdb's version includes in-frame clones alone and lacks a portion of them. The data hold approximately 91,000 clones, with about 76% observed a single time. This TCR came from a human donor with chronic lymphocytic leukemia. The material was PBMCs, obtained after 12 months of ibrutinib treatment. The chain couples TRBV18 to TRBJ2-1; D ambiguous. The CDR3 sequence is CASSPRVPSSYNEQFF. CDR3 sequence (DNA): TGTGCCAGCTCACCACGGGTCCCCAGCTCCTACAATGAGCAGTTCTTC.